The entry below describes one T cell receptor beta chain. These data belong to a study of blood T cell repertoires in COVID-19. The overall study: Some COVID-19 samples were acute and others convalescent; all came from the United States, Italy and Spain. Nucleic acid was either cDNA or gDNA, and it came from T cells, B-cell-depleted T cells, or PBMCs.

Per the study methods: Amplification with reference gene primers provided the estimates of nucleated cell counts. Repertoires were generated with immunoSEQ multiplex PCR, while TCRdb's copy carries only in-frame clones and drops some. The V and J calls and clone size come from that table; D and trimming were worked out from the DNA. The sample lists roughly 200,000 clones, 75% to 85% occurring once. The CDR3 runs to 16 residues. V was cut by 3 bases and J by 0 bases, with 13 bases left in between. Per the germline V gene, CDR1 is SGHTA and CDR2 is FQGTGA. Enrolment of Seattle patients took place during active infection, and they were followed longitudinally.

J is TRBJ2-3 and V is TRBV7-3, with unresolved D. The sequenced sample was peripheral blood. The TCR comes from a woman younger than 45 with COVID-19, enrolled during active disease. In DNA, the CDR3 is TGTGCCAGCAGCTTTGGTGTCGGGTCCAGCACAGATACGCAGTATTTT. It is translated as CASSFGVGSSTDTQYF.